The rows below give T cell receptor beta chains drawn from one sample of a study of blood T cell repertoires in COVID-19. Repertoires were generated with immunoSEQ multiplex PCR, while TCRdb's copy carries only in-frame clones and drops some. The data show 200,000 or so clones, roughly 84% seen once. Sequenced: peripheral blood. The receptors originated from a man in his forties with active or convalescent COVID-19. Both conserved end residues are part of each CDR3. The D gene is left open where the match is weak. Size values are once, few and many counts, or a class for expanded clones, and some rows have none.

D: TRBD1; size: .; J: TRBJ1-1; V: TRBV5-1; CDR3: CASSAGTGGHPAFF; DNA: TGCGCCAGCAGCGCCGGGACAGGGGGGCATCCCGCTTTCTTT
D: TRBD1; size: .; J: TRBJ1-1; V: TRBV27; CDR3: CASSPTGSTEAFF; DNA: TGTGCCAGCAGCCCGACAGGGTCCACTGAAGCTTTCTTT
D: .; size: .; J: TRBJ2-3; V: TRBV11-3; CDR3: CASSLGIQGSTDTQYF; DNA: TGTGCCAGCAGCTTAGGTATACAGGGTAGCACAGATACGCAGTATTTT
D: .; size: .; J: TRBJ1-1; V: TRBV19; CDR3: CASRPQGLNTEAFF; DNA: TGTGCCAGTAGGCCGCAGGGTCTGAACACTGAAGCTTTCTTT
D: TRBD1; size: .; J: TRBJ2-7; V: TRBV18; CDR3: CASSPVTGDYEQYF; DNA: TGTGCCAGCTCACCAGTGACAGGGGACTACGAGCAGTACTTC
D: TRBD2; size: .; J: TRBJ2-7; V: TRBV4-1; CDR3: CASSRGLAAYEQYF; DNA: TGCGCCAGCAGCCGCGGACTAGCGGCCTACGAGCAGTACTTC
D: .; size: once; J: TRBJ1-1; V: TRBV23-1; CDR3: CASSSLKPEAFF; DNA: TGCGCCAGCAGTTCTCTGAAGCCTGAAGCTTTCTTT
D: TRBD2; size: .; J: TRBJ2-3; V: TRBV3-1/TRBV3-2; CDR3: CASSQDFVVAGVFATDTQYF; DNA: TGTGCCAGCAGCCAAGATTTCGTGGTAGCGGGGGTTTTCGCAACAGATACGCAGTATTTT
D: .; size: few; J: TRBJ1-5; V: TRBV6-4; CDR3: CASSDKQENNQPQHF; DNA: TGTGCCAGCAGTGACAAACAGGAGAACAATCAGCCCCAGCATTTT
D: .; size: .; J: TRBJ1-4; V: TRBV5-5; CDR3: CASSRGSEKLFF; DNA: TGTGCCAGCAGCCGGGGTAGTGAAAAACTGTTTTTT
D: .; size: .; J: TRBJ1-1; V: TRBV27; CDR3: CASSVQVYSTEAFF; DNA: TGTGCCAGCAGTGTGCAGGTCTATAGCACTGAAGCTTTCTTT
D: .; size: .; J: TRBJ1-1; V: TRBV11-2; CDR3: CASSLGGQPNTEAFF; DNA: TGTGCCAGCAGCTTAGGGGGGCAGCCGAACACTGAAGCTTTCTTT
D: .; size: .; J: TRBJ2-2; V: TRBV4-1; CDR3: CASSPGLRGTGELFF; DNA: TGCGCCAGCAGCCCGGGACTGCGAGGCACCGGGGAGCTGTTTTTT
D: TRBD1; size: .; J: TRBJ1-1; V: TRBV29-1; CDR3: CSVVGDRGRNTEAFF; DNA: TGCAGCGTTGTAGGGGACAGGGGGCGGAACACTGAAGCTTTCTTT
D: TRBD1; size: .; J: TRBJ1-5; V: TRBV15; CDR3: CASGQQNSNQPQHF; DNA: TGTGCGTCGGGACAGCAGAATAGCAATCAGCCCCAGCATTTT
D: .; size: .; J: TRBJ1-2; V: TRBV7-9; CDR3: CASSFGPTGGSGYTF; DNA: TGTGCCAGCAGCTTCGGGCCGACAGGTGGGTCCGGCTACACCTTC
D: TRBD1; size: few; J: TRBJ2-7; V: TRBV5-5; CDR3: CASSWGQGKYEQYF; DNA: TGTGCCAGCAGCTGGGGACAGGGGAAGTACGAGCAGTACTTC